The present entry profiles one T cell receptor beta chain with its context. This entry is derived from a study of memory CD4+ T cells and cytomegalovirus serostatus. TCRdb's table, derived via immunoSEQ multiplex PCR, lists solely in-frame clones and lacks some. The repertoire consists of around 57,000 clones, with around 81% occurring once and the leading ten covering roughly 0.48%. The CDR3 consists of 11 residues. Looked up from germline, CDR1 is SNHLY and CDR2 is FYNNEI. Deletions cut 3 bases from V and 8 bases from J, with 7 bases between. The sort gate was single viable CD3+CD4+CD8-CD45RO+ cells for memory CD4+ T cells. Serostatus was set by detecting CMV pp150, pp28, p38, p52 IgG.

The sequencing sample was made of memory CD4+ T cells from blood. The receptor comes from an adult in good health and CMV-seronegative. Some clones in this sample may be carry-over from other donors' samples. The chain has TRBV2 and TRBJ1-2; D is unclear. The DNA for the CDR3 is TGTGCCAGCAGTGATTGGAGGGGCTACACCTTC. Encoded protein: CASSDWRGYTF.